These 27 T cell receptor beta chains came from one sample sequenced in a study of shared clonotypes between healthy human individuals. Sequencing was performed with immunoSEQ multiplex PCR; in TCRdb, only in-frame clones are kept and a portion is missing. The table has some 500,000 clones, around 80% seen once. The specimen sequenced was PBMCs. These receptors originate from a woman aged 40 to 55 in good health. Some clones in this sample may be carry-over from other donors' samples.

The chain links TRBV29-1 to TRBJ2-7; D uncertain. This CDR3 region has 13 residues. V was cut by 5 bases and J by 1 base, with 12 bases left in between. Germline V gene data show CDR1 as SQVTM and CDR2 as ANQGSEA. The CDR3 region is CSVIIPESYEQYF. The CDR3, as DNA: TGCAGCGTTATCATACCTGAGTCCTACGAGCAGTACTTC.

V gene TRBV30 combines with J gene TRBJ2-7; TRBD1 agrees at 9 bases. V dropped 0 bases and J dropped 6; count of bases not matched to a gene: 9. This CDR3 comprises 15 residues. The germline V gene has CDR1 GTSNPN and CDR2 SVGIG (reference sequence). This CDR3 reads CAWSVGGTGSPEQYF. DNA of the CDR3: TGTGCCTGGAGTGTAGGTGGGACAGGGTCCCCCGAGCAGTACTTC.

CDR3 sequence (DNA): TGTGCCAGCAGTGAGGGTTCCACAGATACGCAGTATTTT. Translated, it gives CASSEGSTDTQYF. This chain uses TRBV27 with TRBJ2-3, with TRBD2 as a possible D gene (5 bases). Germline V gene data show CDR1 as MNHEY and CDR2 as SMNVEV (reference sequence). This CDR3 contains 13 residues. With 5 bases removed from V and 2 bases from J, the gap between germline ends came to 8 bases.

The chain uses TRBV4-2 and TRBJ1-1; D is uncertain. With 1 base removed from V and 1 base from J, the gap between germline ends came to 13 bases. CDR3 length equals 16 residues. Germline V lookup: CDR1 LGHNA, CDR2 YNFKEQ. The CDR3 bases are TGTGCCAGCAGCCAAGTTCACAGCAACAAGAACACTGAAGCTTTCTTT. Protein: CASSQVHSNKNTEAFF.

The sample holds one count of this clone. V usage is TRBV27 and J usage is TRBJ2-1, with 16 bases lining up with TRBD2. Germline V lookup: CDR1 MNHEY, CDR2 SMNVEV (reference sequence). V lost 6 bases and J lost 15; bases outside the gene matches: 11. The CDR3 runs 15 residues. CDR3 coding DNA: TGTGCCAGCAGGCCAGCCGGGACTAGCGGGAGGGGGGGGTTCTTC. Its protein is CASRPAGTSGRGGFF.

The chain couples TRBV7-3 to TRBJ2-2, with D uncertain. V lost 0 bases and J 7 bases, leaving 6 bases between the germline ends. The CDR3 contains 13 residues. Germline V lookup: CDR1 SGHTA, CDR2 FQGTGA. The CDR3 region has the DNA TGTGCCAGCAGCTTAACGCCCAGCGGGGAGCTGTTTTTT. It specifies CASSLTPSGELFF. Full variable domain (outside the CDR3, taken from reference TRBV7-3 and TRBJ2-2): GAGVSQTPSNKVTEKGKYVELRCDPISGHTALYWYRQSLGQGPEFLIYFQGTGAADDSGLPNDRFFAVRPEGSVSTLKIQRTERGDSAVYLCASSLTPSGELFFGEGSRLTVL.

The genes are TRBV21-1 and TRBJ2-7; TRBD2 is the table's D call and was not checked against the DNA. TRBV21-1 is described as a pseudogene. The CDR3 consists of 15 residues. CDR3 protein: CASTSWGDLNYEQYF. The CDR3 DNA is TGTGCCAGCACTTCCTGGGGAGATCTAAACTACGAGCAGTACTTC.

The chain couples TRBV6-1 to TRBJ1-2, with TRBD1 matching 10 bases. CDR1 is MNHNS and CDR2 is SASEGT in the germline V gene. J gave up 3 bases and V 2 bases, and 6 bases lay outside the gene matches. The CDR3 is made up of 16 amino acids. The CDR3 DNA sequence: TGTGCCAGCAGTGAAATGGACAGGGGGGGCGACTATGGCTACACCTTC. Its protein is CASSEMDRGGDYGYTF.

Here the CDR3 reads CASSYRGLGGELFF. CDR3 nucleotides: TGTGCCAGCAGTTACAGGGGGCTAGGAGGGGAGCTGTTTTTT. The chain uses TRBV7-9 and TRBJ2-2; 9 nucleotides match TRBD1. Germline V lookup: CDR1 SEHNR, CDR2 FQNEAQ (reference sequence). Trimming at V came to 6 bases and at J to 8 bases, leaving 7 bases not matched to a gene. The CDR3 is made up of 14 amino acids.

V and J are TRBV18 and TRBJ2-3, with 9 bases aligning to TRBD2. The CDR3 runs 15 residues. Germline V lookup: CDR1 KGHSH, CDR2 LQKENI. V shed 4 bases and J 1 base; nucleotides not matched to a gene: 3. The CDR3 sequence is CASSQREVGTDTQYF. CDR3 DNA sequence: TGTGCCAGCTCACAGCGGGAGGTAGGCACAGATACGCAGTATTTT.

The chain has TRBV4-2 and TRBJ2-3, with 9 positions matching TRBD2. Unmatched junction bases numbered 7, after V lost 0 bases and J lost 3 bases. This CDR3 has 17 amino acids. CDR1 and CDR2 from the germline V gene are LGHNA and YNFKEQ. Written as DNA, the CDR3 is TGTGCCAGCAGCCAAGATGACGAGCGGGAGGTAACAGATACGCAGTATTTT. This translates into CASSQDDEREVTDTQYF.

The V gene is TRBV10-2, the J gene TRBJ2-1, with 9 bases that match TRBD1. The ends lost 8 bases at V and 4 bases at J; junction bases unmatched: 9. The CDR3 contains 15 residues. Germline V gives CDR1 WSHSY, CDR2 SAAADI. This CDR3 is CASAPTGGIYNEQFF. CDR3 bases: TGCGCCAGCGCGCCAACAGGGGGCATTTACAATGAGCAGTTCTTC.

A few counts support this clone. The chain couples TRBV19 to TRBJ1-1; unclear D gene. Trimming stripped 4 bases from V and 1 base from J, with 16 bases between. Germline CDR1 reads LNHDA; CDR2 reads SQIVND (reference sequence). This CDR3 is built from 16 residues. CDR3 sequence: CASSNPSLSWNTEAFF. CDR3 nucleotides: TGTGCCAGTAGTAACCCCTCATTATCTTGGAACACTGAAGCTTTCTTT.

The chain links TRBV6-1 to TRBJ2-5, with unresolved D. V shed 6 bases and J shed 4 bases, with 12 bases lying between them. Germline V gene sequence: CDR1 MNHNS, CDR2 SASEGT. CDR3 length: 13 amino acids. CDR3 in amino acids: CASSRNEVETQYF. DNA of the CDR3: TGTGCCAGCAGCCGGAATGAGGTAGAGACCCAGTACTTC.

The chain carries TRBV27 and TRBJ1-2; no firm D call. Per the germline V gene, CDR1 is MNHEY and CDR2 is SMNVEV (reference sequence). V was cut by 7 bases and J by 6 bases, with 15 bases left in between. This CDR3 comprises 13 residues. The CDR3 region is CASTPGPADGYTF. The CDR3, as DNA: TGTGCCAGCACCCCCGGACCAGCAGATGGCTACACCTTC.

V usage is TRBV28 and J usage is TRBJ1-4, with 9 nucleotides matching TRBD1. This CDR3 contains 11 residues. With 8 bases clipped from V and 15 bases from J, the junction kept 7 bases outside the gene matches. The germline gives CDR1 MDHEN, CDR2 SYDVKM. CDR3 loop: CASLRDRVVFF. CDR3 sequence (DNA): TGTGCCAGCCTCCGGGACAGGGTTGTGTTTTTT.

This sequence joins TRBV10-3 and TRBJ1-2; 8 nucleotides align to TRBD1. Germline V CDR1 and CDR2: ENHRY, SYGVKD. V lost 0 bases, J lost 7 bases, and 7 bases stayed unmatched. This CDR3 comprises 15 residues. In DNA, the CDR3 is TGTGCCATCAGTGAGTCGGCGGACAGGGTAGCTGGCTACACCTTC. It codes for CAISESADRVAGYTF.

This rearrangement joins TRBV7-9 to TRBJ1-4; D is ambiguous. The CDR3 contains 16 residues. V shed 4 bases and J shed 4 bases, with 16 bases lying between them. The germline gives CDR1 SEHNR, CDR2 FQNEAQ (reference sequence). The CDR3 sequence is CASSSSTWAGNEKLFF. CDR3 in DNA: TGTGCCAGCAGCTCCTCTACGTGGGCGGGTAATGAAAAACTGTTTTTT.

V is TRBV14 and J is TRBJ1-2; D remains ambiguous. This CDR3 region has 15 residues. Looked up from germline, CDR1 is SGHDN and CDR2 is FVKESK. V gave up 0 bases and J gave up 2 bases, with 10 bases separating them. CDR3 DNA sequence: TGTGCCAGCAGCCAAGATCTCGGCAGGAACTATGGCTACACCTTC. This gives the protein CASSQDLGRNYGYTF.

CDR3: CASSLRGRNIQYF. For the CDR3, the DNA is TGTGCCAGCAGCTTGAGAGGGAGGAACATTCAGTACTTC. V gene TRBV11-2 combines with J gene TRBJ2-4; tentatively, D is TRBD2 (6 bases). Trimming removed 3 bases from V and 7 bases from J, with 10 bases in between. The CDR3 is 13 residues long. Germline loops: CDR1 SGHAT, CDR2 FQNNGV.

The V and J genes are TRBV27 and TRBJ1-5, with D perhaps matching TRBD1 (6 bases). The CDR3 loop spans 15 amino acids. Trimming pared 6 bases from V and 3 bases from J, leaving 15 bases between. CDR1 and CDR2 (germline): MNHEY, SMNVEV (reference sequence). The CDR3, as DNA: TGTGCCAGCAGGGGGGGCGGTCTCACCAATCAGCCCCAGCATTTT. Its protein is CASRGGGLTNQPQHF.

This clone was seen more than once but under ten times. The CDR3 loop is CASSHLCAGPTSYEQYF. The CDR3 DNA reads TGCGCCAGCAGCCATCTATGTGCAGGGCCCACCTCCTACGAGCAGTACTTC. The chain uses TRBV4-3 and TRBJ2-7; a possible D gene is TRBD1 (5 bases). V lost 3 bases and J lost 0, with 18 bases in between. Per the germline V gene, CDR1 is LGHNA and CDR2 is YSLEER. The CDR3 length is 17 residues.

This chain joins TRBV6-4 and TRBJ1-5; tentative D call: TRBD1 (5 bases). Deletions cut 0 bases from V and 0 bases from J, with 15 bases between. Germline V lookup: CDR1 MRHNA, CDR2 SNTAGT. The length of the CDR3 is 18 residues. The CDR3 region has the DNA TGTGCCAGCAGTGACTCGATGGGGGAGAGCTATAGCAATCAGCCCCAGCATTTT. Translation: CASSDSMGESYSNQPQHF.

This chain connects TRBV14 to TRBJ1-2; possibly TRBD1 for D (5 bases). V was pared by 4 bases and J by 2 bases, with 11 bases between. Germline loops: CDR1 SGHDN, CDR2 FVKESK. CDR3 size: 14 residues. The chain's CDR3 is CASSLGPGNYGYTF. CDR3 DNA sequence: TGTGCCAGCAGCCTGGGACCGGGAAACTATGGCTACACCTTC.

The CDR3 nucleotides are TGTGCCTGGAGGAAAGGGACAGGACATCAAGAGACCCAGTACTTC. It specifies CAWRKGTGHQETQYF. The chain joins TRBV30 to TRBJ2-5; TRBD1 matches at 8 bases. Germline CDR1 GTSNPN, CDR2 SVGIG (reference sequence). The junction had 8 bases not matched to a gene; V was cut back by 3 bases and J by 2 bases. CDR3 length: 15 residues.

The V gene is TRBV30, the J gene TRBJ1-5; TRBD1 is a possible D gene (6 bases). Looked up from germline, CDR1 is GTSNPN and CDR2 is SVGIG (reference sequence). The CDR3 is 14 residues long. Trimming shortened V by 2 bases and J by 7 bases, and 15 bases separated the two germline ends. This CDR3 reads CAWSTGGPGQPQHF. CDR3 in DNA: TGTGCCTGGAGTACGGGGGGGCCGGGGCAGCCCCAGCATTTT.

This chain links TRBV7-9 with TRBJ2-1, with D perhaps matching TRBD1 (6 bases). V was trimmed by 1 base and J by 12 bases, leaving 16 bases between them. From germline, CDR1 is SEHNR and CDR2 FQNEAQ (reference sequence). The CDR3 extends over 14 amino acids. In nucleotides, the CDR3 is TGTGCCAGCAGCTTAGGGGGGCTACCATGGGTGCAGTTCTTC. Protein product: CASSLGGLPWVQFF.